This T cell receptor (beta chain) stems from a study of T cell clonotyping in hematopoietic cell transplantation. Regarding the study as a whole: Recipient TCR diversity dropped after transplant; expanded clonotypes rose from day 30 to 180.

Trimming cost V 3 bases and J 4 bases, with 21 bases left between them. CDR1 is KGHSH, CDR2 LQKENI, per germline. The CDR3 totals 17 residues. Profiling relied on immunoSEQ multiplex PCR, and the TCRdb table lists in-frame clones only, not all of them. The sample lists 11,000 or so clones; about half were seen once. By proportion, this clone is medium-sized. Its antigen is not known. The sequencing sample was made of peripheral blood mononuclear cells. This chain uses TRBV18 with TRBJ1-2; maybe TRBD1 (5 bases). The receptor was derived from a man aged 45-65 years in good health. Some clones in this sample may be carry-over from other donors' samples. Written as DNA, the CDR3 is TGTGCCAGCTCACCTCTCCACAAGGGACTTGATGTCTATGGCTACACCTTC. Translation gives CASSPLHKGLDVYGYTF.